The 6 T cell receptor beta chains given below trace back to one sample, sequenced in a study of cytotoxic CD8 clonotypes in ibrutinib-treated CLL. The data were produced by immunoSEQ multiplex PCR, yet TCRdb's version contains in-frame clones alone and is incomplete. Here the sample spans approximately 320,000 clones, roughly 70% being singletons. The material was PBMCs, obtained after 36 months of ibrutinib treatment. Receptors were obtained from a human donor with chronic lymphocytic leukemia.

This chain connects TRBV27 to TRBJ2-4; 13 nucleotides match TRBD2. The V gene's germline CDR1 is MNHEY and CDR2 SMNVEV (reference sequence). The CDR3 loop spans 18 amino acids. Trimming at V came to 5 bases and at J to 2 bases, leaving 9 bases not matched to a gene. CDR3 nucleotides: TGTGCCAGCAGTCCGGGACTAGCGGGGAGGGGGACCAAAAACATTCAGTACTTC. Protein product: CASSPGLAGRGTKNIQYF.

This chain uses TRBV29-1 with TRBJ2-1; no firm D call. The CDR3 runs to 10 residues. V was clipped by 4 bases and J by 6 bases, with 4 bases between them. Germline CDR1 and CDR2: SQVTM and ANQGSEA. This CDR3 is CSVARNEQFF. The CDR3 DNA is TGCAGCGTTGCCCGCAATGAGCAGTTCTTC.

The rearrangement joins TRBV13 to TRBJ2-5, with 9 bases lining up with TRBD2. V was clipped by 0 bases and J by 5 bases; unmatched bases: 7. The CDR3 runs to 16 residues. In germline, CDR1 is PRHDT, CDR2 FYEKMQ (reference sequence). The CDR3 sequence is CASSLGVSGGTETQYF. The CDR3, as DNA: TGTGCCAGCAGCTTAGGCGTTAGCGGGGGAACGGAGACCCAGTACTTC.

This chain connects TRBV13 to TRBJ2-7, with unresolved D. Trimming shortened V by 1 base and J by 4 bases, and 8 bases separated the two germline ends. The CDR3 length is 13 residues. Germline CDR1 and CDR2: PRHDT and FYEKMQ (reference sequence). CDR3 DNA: TGTGCCAGCAGCTTAGTAAGCCATTACGAGCAGTACTTC. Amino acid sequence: CASSLVSHYEQYF.

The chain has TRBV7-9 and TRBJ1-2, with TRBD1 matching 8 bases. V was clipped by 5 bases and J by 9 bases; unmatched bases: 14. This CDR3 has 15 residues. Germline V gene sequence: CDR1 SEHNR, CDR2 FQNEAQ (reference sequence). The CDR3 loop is CASSQGADSIGRYTF. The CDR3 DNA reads TGTGCCAGCAGCCAGGGGGCGGATTCAATTGGTCGCTACACCTTC.

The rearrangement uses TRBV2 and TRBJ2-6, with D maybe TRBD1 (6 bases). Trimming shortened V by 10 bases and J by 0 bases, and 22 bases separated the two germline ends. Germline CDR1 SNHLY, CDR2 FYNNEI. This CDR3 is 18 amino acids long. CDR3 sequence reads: CAIPRNRVPDSGANVLTF. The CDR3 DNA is TGTGCCATCCCGCGGAACAGGGTGCCCGACTCTGGGGCCAACGTCCTGACTTTC.